The rows below give T cell receptor beta chains drawn from one sample of a study of beta chain features in type 1 diabetes. This table comes from immunoSEQ multiplex PCR, and its TCRdb copy is limited to in-frame clones, with some not included. The sample includes just under 150,000 clones, more than 10% seen only once; the top ten take under 1.5%. The sample consisted of central memory CD4+ T cells from blood. All receptors come from a man younger than 35 with type 1 diabetes. Each CDR3 is given with its conserved first and last residue. A D gene is named only where the DNA matches it firmly. Rows may omit the clone size; those that give it use once, few, many or a size class.

d_call clone_size j_call v_call cdr3_aa cdr3_nt
- few TRBJ1-5 TRBV2 CASNRVDQPQHF TGTGCCAGCAACAGGGTGGACCAGCCCCAGCATTTT
- - TRBJ2-7 TRBV20-1 CSARDSPGQYF TGCAGTGCTCGGGATTCCCCGGGGCAGTACTTC
- once TRBJ1-5 TRBV5-1 CASSPQGSNQPQHF TGCGCCAGCAGCCCTCAGGGGAGCAATCAGCCCCAGCATTTT
- few TRBJ2-2 TRBV30 CAGTLTGELFF TGTGCCGGGACACTCACCGGGGAGCTGTTTTTT
TRBD1 - TRBJ2-5 TRBV29-1 CSVRPTGGETQYF TGCAGCGTTCGACCGACAGGGGGAGAGACCCAGTACTTC
- few TRBJ1-1 TRBV7-6 CASSLRPGRNTEAFF TGTGCCAGCAGCCTTAGACCGGGACGGAACACTGAAGCTTTCTTT
- few TRBJ2-5 TRBV19 CASSIGGQYQETQYF TGTGCCAGTAGTATAGGTGGACAGTACCAAGAGACCCAGTACTTC
- few TRBJ1-4 TRBV5-1 CASSRTPGTGAGEKLFF TGCGCCAGCAGCCGGACCCCCGGAACTGGGGCGGGTGAAAAACTGTTTTTT
- few TRBJ2-1 TRBV19 CASSRGGINNEQFF TGTGCCAGTAGTAGAGGGGGGATAAACAATGAGCAGTTCTTC
- - TRBJ2-7 TRBV20-1 CSALQDYEQYF TGCAGTGCACTGCAAGACTACGAGCAGTACTTC
TRBD2 - TRBJ2-3 TRBV10-3 CASGEGNTDTQYF TGTGCCAGCGGGGAGGGGAACACAGATACGCAGTATTTT
- - TRBJ1-3 TRBV30 CAWNTAGNTIYF TGTGCCTGGAACACAGCCGGAAACACCATATATTTT
TRBD2 - TRBJ2-5 TRBV9 CASSVRSGGPETQYF TGTGCCAGCAGCGTCCGTAGCGGGGGGCCGGAGACCCAGTACTTC
TRBD2 few TRBJ2-4 TRBV5-8 CASSSAGGSNIQYF TGTGCCAGCAGCTCAGCGGGGGGTTCGAACATTCAGTACTTC
- few TRBJ1-5 TRBV6-1 CASSELRDQPQHF TGTGCCAGCAGTGAGTTGAGGGATCAGCCCCAGCATTTT
- many TRBJ1-1 TRBV29-1 CSVAPGMKAFF TGCAGCGTTGCACCAGGGATGAAAGCTTTCTTT
- - TRBJ2-3 TRBV2 CASSARDRLDTQYF TGTGCCAGCAGCGCCCGGGACCGCTTAGATACGCAGTATTTT
TRBD1 - TRBJ1-3 TRBV6-5 CASSYLTGGGNTIYF TGTGCCAGCAGTTACCTGACAGGGGGTGGAAACACCATATATTTT
- - TRBJ1-6 TRBV27 CASSPSKSPLHF TGTGCCAGCAGTCCCTCAAAATCACCCCTCCACTTT
- few TRBJ1-3 TRBV7-6 CASSTTVSGNTIYF TGTGCCAGCAGCACTACGGTGTCTGGAAACACCATATATTTT
- - TRBJ2-1 TRBV10-3 CAIKTAVPISYNEQFF TGTGCCATCAAAACAGCCGTCCCGATCTCCTACAATGAGCAGTTCTTC
- few TRBJ2-7 TRBV19 CASSIDGSSYEQYF TGTGCCAGTAGTATAGATGGGAGCTCCTACGAGCAGTACTTC
- few TRBJ2-2 TRBV9 CASSVEEGNTGELFF TGTGCCAGCAGCGTAGAGGAGGGGAACACCGGGGAGCTGTTTTTT
- few TRBJ2-7 TRBV30 CAWSPSEEQYF TGTGCCTGGAGTCCATCTGAGGAGCAGTACTTC
- - TRBJ2-7 TRBV6-1 CAAGHPGSGEQYF TGTGCCGCCGGGCATCCGGGCTCGGGCGAGCAGTACTTC
- few TRBJ1-1 TRBV27 CASKSGLEAFF TGTGCCAGCAAATCAGGGTTGGAGGCTTTCTTT
TRBD2 many TRBJ2-7 TRBV14 CASSPGTSSLVQYF TGTGCCAGCAGTCCCGGGACTAGCTCCCTGGTGCAGTACTTC